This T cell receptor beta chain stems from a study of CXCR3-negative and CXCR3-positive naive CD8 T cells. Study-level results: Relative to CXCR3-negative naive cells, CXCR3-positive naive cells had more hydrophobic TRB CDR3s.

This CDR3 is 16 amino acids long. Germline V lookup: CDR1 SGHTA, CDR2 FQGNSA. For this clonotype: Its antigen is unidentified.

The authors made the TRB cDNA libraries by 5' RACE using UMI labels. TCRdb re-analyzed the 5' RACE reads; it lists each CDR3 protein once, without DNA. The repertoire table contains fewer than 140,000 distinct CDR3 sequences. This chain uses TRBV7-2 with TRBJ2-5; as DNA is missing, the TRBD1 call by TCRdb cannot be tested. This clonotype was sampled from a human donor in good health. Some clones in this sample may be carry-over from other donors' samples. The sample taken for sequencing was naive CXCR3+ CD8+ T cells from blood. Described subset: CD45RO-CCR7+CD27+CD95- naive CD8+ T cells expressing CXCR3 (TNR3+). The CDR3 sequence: CASSFARDREEETQYF.